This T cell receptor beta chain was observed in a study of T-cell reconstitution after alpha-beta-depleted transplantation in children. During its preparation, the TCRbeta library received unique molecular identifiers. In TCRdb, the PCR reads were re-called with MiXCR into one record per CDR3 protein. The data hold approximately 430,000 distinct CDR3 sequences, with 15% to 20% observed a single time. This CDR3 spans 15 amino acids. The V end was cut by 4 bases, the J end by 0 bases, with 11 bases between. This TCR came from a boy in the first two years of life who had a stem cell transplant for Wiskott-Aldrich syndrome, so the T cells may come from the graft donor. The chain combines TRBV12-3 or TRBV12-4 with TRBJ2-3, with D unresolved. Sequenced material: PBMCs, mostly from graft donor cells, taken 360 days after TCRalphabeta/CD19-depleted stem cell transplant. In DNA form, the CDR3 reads TGTGCCAGCAGTTACCGTCCGTTTAGCACAGATACGCAGTATTTT. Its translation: CASSYRPFSTDTQYF.